Described below is a single T cell receptor (beta chain) sequence and its context. Antigen unknown. The data were taken from a study of TIL therapy for anti-PD-1-resistant metastatic lung cancer. Study results and caveats: Treatment-naive, never-smoker and oncogene-addicted patients were overrepresented in this highly selected cohort.

The libraries were made with immunoSEQ v3. Survey-level samples got around 2.1 million read pairs; deep-level samples got roughly 5-6.5 million. Some clones are missing from TCRdb's copy, which holds only in-frame ones; the method was immunoSEQ multiplex PCR. The repertoire holds about 32,000 clones, with about 70% as singletons. Time point noted: pre-treatment sample, taken before nivolumab and TIL therapy. The TCR comes from a woman between 25 and 85 years old with non-small cell lung cancer. The sample here was blood, taken at baseline.

The CDR3 is CASSWTSVLTDTQYF. In DNA, the CDR3 is TGCGCCAGCAGTTGGACTAGCGTTTTGACAGATACGCAGTATTTT. J is TRBJ2-3 and V is TRBV10-2; 9 positions match TRBD2. The CDR3 has 15 residues. V lost 5 bases, J lost 3 bases, and 6 bases stayed unmatched. CDR1 and CDR2 from the germline V gene are WSHSY and SAAADI.